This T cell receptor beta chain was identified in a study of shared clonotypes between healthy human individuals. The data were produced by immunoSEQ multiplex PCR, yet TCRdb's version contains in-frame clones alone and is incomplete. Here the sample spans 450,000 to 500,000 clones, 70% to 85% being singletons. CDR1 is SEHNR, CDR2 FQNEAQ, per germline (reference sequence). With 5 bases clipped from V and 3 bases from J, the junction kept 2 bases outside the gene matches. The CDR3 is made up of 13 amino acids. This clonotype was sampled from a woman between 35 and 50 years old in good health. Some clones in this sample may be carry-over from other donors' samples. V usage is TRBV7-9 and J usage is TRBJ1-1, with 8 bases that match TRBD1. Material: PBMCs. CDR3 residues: CASSRQGYTEAFF. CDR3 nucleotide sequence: TGTGCCAGCAGCAGACAGGGGTACACTGAAGCTTTCTTT.